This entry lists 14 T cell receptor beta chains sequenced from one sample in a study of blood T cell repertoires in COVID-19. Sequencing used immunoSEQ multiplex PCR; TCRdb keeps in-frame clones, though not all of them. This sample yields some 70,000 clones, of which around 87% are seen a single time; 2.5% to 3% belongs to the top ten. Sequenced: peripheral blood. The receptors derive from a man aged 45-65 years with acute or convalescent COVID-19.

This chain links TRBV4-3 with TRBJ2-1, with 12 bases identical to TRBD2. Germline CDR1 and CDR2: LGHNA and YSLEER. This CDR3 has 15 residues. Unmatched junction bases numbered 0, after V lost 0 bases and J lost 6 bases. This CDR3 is CASSQETSGGNEQFF. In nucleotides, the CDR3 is TGCGCCAGCAGCCAAGAGACTAGCGGGGGCAATGAGCAGTTCTTC.

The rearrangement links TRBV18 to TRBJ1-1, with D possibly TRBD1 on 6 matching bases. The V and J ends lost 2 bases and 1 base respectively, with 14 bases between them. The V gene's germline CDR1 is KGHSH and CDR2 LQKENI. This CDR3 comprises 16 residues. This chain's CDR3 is CASSPSGGLTNTEAFF. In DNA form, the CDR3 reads TGTGCCAGCTCACCATCGGGGGGCCTCACGAACACTGAAGCTTTCTTT.

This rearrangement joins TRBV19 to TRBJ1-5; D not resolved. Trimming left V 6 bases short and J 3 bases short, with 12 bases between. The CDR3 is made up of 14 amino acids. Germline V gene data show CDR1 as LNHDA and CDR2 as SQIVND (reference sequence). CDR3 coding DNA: TGTGCCAGTAGGGATAGACAAGTCAATCAGCCCCAGCATTTT. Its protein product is CASRDRQVNQPQHF.

In DNA, the CDR3 is TGTGCCAGCAGCTTCAGGGGGCGGAGAACCTCTGGGGCCAACGTCCTGACTTTC. Amino acids: CASSFRGRRTSGANVLTF. The rearrangement uses TRBV7-2 and TRBJ2-6, with 8 bases identical to TRBD1. The CDR3 extends over 18 amino acids. The ends lost 3 bases at V and 0 bases at J; junction bases unmatched: 7. Germline V gene data show CDR1 as SGHTA and CDR2 as FQGNSA.

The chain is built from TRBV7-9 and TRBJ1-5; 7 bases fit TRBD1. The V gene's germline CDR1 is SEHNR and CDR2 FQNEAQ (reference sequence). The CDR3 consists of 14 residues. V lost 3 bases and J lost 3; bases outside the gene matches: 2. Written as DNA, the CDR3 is TGTGCCAGCAGCTTCGGGACAGACAATCAGCCCCAGCATTTT. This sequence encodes CASSFGTDNQPQHF.

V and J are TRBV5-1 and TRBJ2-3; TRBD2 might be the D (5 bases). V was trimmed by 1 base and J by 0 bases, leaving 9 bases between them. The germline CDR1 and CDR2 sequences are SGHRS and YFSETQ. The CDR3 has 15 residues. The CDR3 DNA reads TGCGCCAGCAGCTTGCGAGCGGCGAGCACAGATACGCAGTATTTT. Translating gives CASSLRAASTDTQYF.

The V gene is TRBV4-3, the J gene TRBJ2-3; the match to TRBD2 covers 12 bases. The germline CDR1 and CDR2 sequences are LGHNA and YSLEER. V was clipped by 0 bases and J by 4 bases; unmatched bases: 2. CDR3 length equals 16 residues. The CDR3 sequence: CASSQDLAGGPDTQYF. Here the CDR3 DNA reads TGCGCCAGCAGCCAAGATCTAGCGGGAGGGCCAGATACGCAGTATTTT.

The CDR3 nucleotides read TGCAGTGCTAGTATCCGGGAGGGCCGTCACGAGCAGTACTTC. It encodes CSASIREGRHEQYF. This chain joins TRBV20-1 and TRBJ2-7; TRBD2 matches 8 bases. The J segment lost 5 bases and the V segment lost 3 bases, leaving 9 bases of the junction unmatched. The germline V gene encodes CDR1 DFQATT and CDR2 SNEGSKA (reference sequence). This CDR3 has 14 amino acids.

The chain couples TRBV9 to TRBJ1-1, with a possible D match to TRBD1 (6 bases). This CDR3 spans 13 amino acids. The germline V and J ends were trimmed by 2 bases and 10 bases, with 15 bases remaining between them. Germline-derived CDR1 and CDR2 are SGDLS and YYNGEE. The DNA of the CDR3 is TGTGCCAGCAGCGTGGGTTTAGGGGGTGCAGCTTTCTTT. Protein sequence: CASSVGLGGAAFF. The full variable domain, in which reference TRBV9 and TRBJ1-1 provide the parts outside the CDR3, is DSGVTQTPKHLITATGQRVTLRCSPRSGDLSVYWYQQSLDQGLQFLIQYYNGEERAKGNILERFSAQQFPDLHSELNLSSLELGDSALYFCASSVGLGGAAFFGQGTRLTVV.

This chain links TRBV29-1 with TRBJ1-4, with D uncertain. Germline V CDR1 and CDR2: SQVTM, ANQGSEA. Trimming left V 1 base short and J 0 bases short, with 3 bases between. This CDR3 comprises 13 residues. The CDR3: CSVEGATNEKLFF. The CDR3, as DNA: TGCAGCGTTGAAGGAGCAACTAATGAAAAACTGTTTTTT.

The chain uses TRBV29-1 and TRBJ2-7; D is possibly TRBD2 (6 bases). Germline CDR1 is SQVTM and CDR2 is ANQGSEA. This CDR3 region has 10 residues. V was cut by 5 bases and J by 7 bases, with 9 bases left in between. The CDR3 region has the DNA TGCAGCGTTTCGGGGGAAGAGCAGTACTTC. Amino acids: CSVSGEEQYF.

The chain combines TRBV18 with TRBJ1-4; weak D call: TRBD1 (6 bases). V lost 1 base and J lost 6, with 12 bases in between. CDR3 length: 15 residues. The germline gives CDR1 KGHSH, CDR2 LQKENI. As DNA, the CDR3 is TGTGCCAGCTCACCACGCGGACAGTCGGATGAAAAACTGTTTTTT. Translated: CASSPRGQSDEKLFF.

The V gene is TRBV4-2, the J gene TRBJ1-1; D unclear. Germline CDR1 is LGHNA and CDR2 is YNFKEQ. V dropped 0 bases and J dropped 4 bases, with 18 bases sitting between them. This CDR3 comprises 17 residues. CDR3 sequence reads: CASSQDLVPPTLTEAFF. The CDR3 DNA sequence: TGTGCCAGCAGCCAAGATCTTGTCCCCCCTACCCTCACTGAAGCTTTCTTT.

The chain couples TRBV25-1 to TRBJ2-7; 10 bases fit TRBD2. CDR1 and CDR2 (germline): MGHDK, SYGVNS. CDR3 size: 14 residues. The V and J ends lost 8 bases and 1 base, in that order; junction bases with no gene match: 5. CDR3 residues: CASESSGSSYEQYF. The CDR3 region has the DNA TGTGCCAGCGAATCTAGCGGGAGTTCCTACGAGCAGTACTTC.